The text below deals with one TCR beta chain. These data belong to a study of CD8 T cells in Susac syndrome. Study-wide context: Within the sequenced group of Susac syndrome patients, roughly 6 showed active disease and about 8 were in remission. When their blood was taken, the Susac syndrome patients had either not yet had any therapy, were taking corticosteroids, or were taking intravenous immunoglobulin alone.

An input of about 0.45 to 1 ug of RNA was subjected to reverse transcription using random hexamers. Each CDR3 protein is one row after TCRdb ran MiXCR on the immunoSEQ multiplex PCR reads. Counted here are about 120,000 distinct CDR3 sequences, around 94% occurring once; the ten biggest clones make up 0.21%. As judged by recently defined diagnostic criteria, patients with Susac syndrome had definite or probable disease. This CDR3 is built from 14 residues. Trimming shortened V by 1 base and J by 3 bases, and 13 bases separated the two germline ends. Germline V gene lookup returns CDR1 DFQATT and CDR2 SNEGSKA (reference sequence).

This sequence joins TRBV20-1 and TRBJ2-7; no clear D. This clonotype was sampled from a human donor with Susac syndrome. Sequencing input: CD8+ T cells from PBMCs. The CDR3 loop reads CSARVLVLGYEQYF. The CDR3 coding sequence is TGCAGTGCTAGAGTGTTGGTCCTAGGCTACGAGCAGTACTTC.